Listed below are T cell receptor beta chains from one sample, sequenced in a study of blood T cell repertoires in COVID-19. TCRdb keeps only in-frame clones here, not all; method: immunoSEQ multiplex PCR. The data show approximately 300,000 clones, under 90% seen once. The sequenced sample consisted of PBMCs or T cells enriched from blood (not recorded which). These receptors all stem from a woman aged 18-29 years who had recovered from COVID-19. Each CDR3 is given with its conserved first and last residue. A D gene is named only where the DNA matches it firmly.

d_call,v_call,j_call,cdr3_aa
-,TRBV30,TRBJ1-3,CAWSDGVSGNTIYF
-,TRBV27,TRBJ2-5,CASSFIGALRETQYF
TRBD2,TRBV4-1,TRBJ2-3,CASSRERTSGGADTQYF
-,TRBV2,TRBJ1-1,CASRTEMNTEAFF
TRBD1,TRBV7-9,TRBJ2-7,CASTITYRGLYEQYF
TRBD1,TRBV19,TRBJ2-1,CASSIGETGSSYNEQFF
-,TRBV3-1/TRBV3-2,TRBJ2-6,CASSQAAGFSGANVLTF
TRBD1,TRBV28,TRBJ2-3,CASSLPGDSLSTDTQYF
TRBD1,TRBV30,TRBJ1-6,CAWTGYGDSGMRSYNSPLHF
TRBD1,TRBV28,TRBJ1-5,CASSVRDRGFVGNQPQHF